A single sample gave rise to the 6 T cell receptor beta chains below, sequenced in a study of T cell responses to AZD1222 COVID-19 vaccine. Here immunoSEQ multiplex PCR was the method, and the copy in TCRdb shows in-frame clones only, minus some. The sample includes 180,000 or so clones, roughly 94% of them seen just once. The specimen comprised peripheral blood, sampled on day 0 of AZD1222 vaccination. The receptors come from an adult in good health.

This clone was observed once. The gene calls are TRBV29-1 and TRBJ2-1; TRBD2 agrees at 9 bases. V lost 6 bases to trimming and J lost 4 bases; unmatched junction nucleotides: 7. The CDR3 is 14 amino acids. Germline CDR1 is SQVTM and CDR2 is ANQGSEA. The DNA for the CDR3 is TGCAGCGTCGGAGGACTAGCGACTTACAATGAGCAGTTCTTC. This sequence encodes CSVGGLATYNEQFF.

The J gene is TRBJ1-5, the V gene TRBV7-8; D gene ambiguous. Germline values: CDR1 SGHVS, CDR2 FQNEAQ. V lost 4 bases and J lost 4, with 5 bases in between. This CDR3 is built from 12 residues. CDR3 DNA: TGTGCCAGCAGCTCCGGGAATCAGCCCCAGCATTTT. As protein: CASSSGNQPQHF.

This chain uses TRBV6-5 with TRBJ1-5; 10 nucleotides agree with TRBD1. The V gene end was trimmed by 6 bases and the J gene end by 3 bases; junction bases not matched to a gene: 5. Germline-derived CDR1 and CDR2 are MNHEY and SVGAGI. There are 15 residues in the CDR3. This CDR3 reads CASRDRGIDNQPQHF. The CDR3 DNA reads TGTGCCAGCAGGGACAGGGGGATTGACAATCAGCCCCAGCATTTT.

The V call is TRBV3-1 (or the pseudogene TRBV3-2), the J call TRBJ2-3, with unresolved D. V was trimmed by 3 bases and J by 1 base, leaving 11 bases between them. This CDR3 contains 15 residues. Germline V gene data show CDR1 as LGHDT and CDR2 as YNNKEL (reference sequence). Here the CDR3 reads CASSHPGTGTDTQYF. DNA of the CDR3: TGTGCCAGCAGCCACCCAGGTACGGGCACAGATACGCAGTATTTT.

V usage is TRBV27 and J usage is TRBJ1-6, with D possibly TRBD1 on 5 matching bases. Germline V lookup: CDR1 MNHEY, CDR2 SMNVEV (reference sequence). CDR3 size: 14 residues. The V and J ends lost 4 bases and 6 bases respectively, with 10 bases between them. The CDR3 reads CASSSGGSNSPLHF. The CDR3, as DNA: TGTGCCAGCAGTTCGGGGGGTAGTAATTCACCCCTCCACTTT.

This clone appeared a single time. This chain connects TRBV6-6 to TRBJ2-7; D perhaps matches TRBD1 (6 bases). V was trimmed by 6 bases and J by 5 bases, leaving 17 bases between them. The CDR3 is 14 amino acids. Per the germline V gene, CDR1 is MNHNY and CDR2 is SVGAGI (reference sequence). The CDR3 sequence is CASRLMGHVHEQYF. The CDR3 DNA reads TGTGCCAGCAGGCTAATGGGACATGTCCACGAGCAGTACTTC.